The present T cell receptor beta chain was sequenced within a study of Ad26.COV2.S vaccination and SARS-CoV-2 variants. Study findings and constraints: Vaccine recipients showed a spike-specific TCR breadth that was higher than in placebo recipients. Reportedly, after vaccination the spike-specific CD8+ and CD4+ T cell responses displayed substantial breadth. TCR breadth and depth analyses may have underestimated total T cell responses.

On this clone itself: As yet, its antigen is unknown.

V dropped 5 bases and J dropped 4 bases, with 6 bases sitting between them. In germline, CDR1 is SGHNT, CDR2 YENEEA. The CDR3 is 12 amino acids. Sequencing used immunoSEQ multiplex PCR; TCRdb keeps in-frame clones, though not all of them. The data show around 86,000 clones, around 82% seen once. V and J are TRBV11-3 and TRBJ1-5; D not certain. This material consisted of peripheral blood, taken after recovery from COVID-19. The clonotype originates from a human donor who had recovered from COVID-19. The CDR3 sequence is CASSPANQPQHF. CDR3 nucleotides: TGTGCCAGCAGCCCCGCTAATCAGCCCCAGCATTTT.